Each of the 12 T cell receptor beta chains below was sequenced from the same sample in a study of blood T cell repertoires in COVID-19. Assay: immunoSEQ multiplex PCR; the TCRdb copy retains only in-frame clones and omits some. The sample contains some 260,000 clones, around three quarters of which appear only once. Sequences were obtained from peripheral blood. The receptors originated from a woman of 80 years or more with acute or convalescent COVID-19.

The table lists this clone with a count of one. This chain uses TRBV12-5 with TRBJ2-7; D is unresolved. From germline, CDR1 is LGHNT and CDR2 FRNRAP. The CDR3 consists of 12 residues. V dropped 1 base and J dropped 3 bases, with 4 bases sitting between them. The CDR3 DNA reads as TGTGCTAGTGGTTTGGACAGCTACGAGCAGTACTTC. Translated, it gives CASGLDSYEQYF.

This clone occurred a few times. The chain links TRBV7-9 to TRBJ2-7; 7 bases line up with TRBD2. This CDR3 contains 14 residues. V lost 2 bases, J lost 2 bases, and 3 bases stayed unmatched. Per the germline V gene, CDR1 is SEHNR and CDR2 is FQNEAQ (reference sequence). Here the CDR3 reads CASSLKRDAYEQYF. CDR3 coding DNA: TGTGCCAGCAGCTTAAAGCGGGACGCCTACGAGCAGTACTTC.

J is TRBJ2-7 and V is TRBV10-3, with D perhaps matching TRBD2 (7 bases). Deletions cut 3 bases from V and 2 bases from J, with 17 bases between. This CDR3 region has 16 residues. Germline V gives CDR1 ENHRY, CDR2 SYGVKD. Here the CDR3 DNA reads TGTGCCATCAGTGATGGTCGGGGGGCGGCGGCCTACGAGCAGTACTTC. Its protein product is CAISDGRGAAAYEQYF.

The chain combines TRBV27 with TRBJ2-4; the match to TRBD1 covers 9 bases. Germline V gene lookup returns CDR1 MNHEY and CDR2 SMNVEV (reference sequence). The CDR3 length is 16 residues. V lost 4 bases, J lost 7 bases, and 11 bases stayed unmatched. The CDR3 DNA sequence: TGTGCCAGCAGTTCCCGGGAGACAGGGGGTTATAACATTCAGTACTTC. Residues: CASSSRETGGYNIQYF.

This chain connects TRBV3-1 (or the pseudogene TRBV3-2) to TRBJ2-5; 9 nucleotides match TRBD1. Germline V gene sequence: CDR1 LGHDT, CDR2 YNNKEL (reference sequence). With 4 bases clipped from V and 5 bases from J, the junction kept 8 bases outside the gene matches. This CDR3 has 15 amino acids. The CDR3 region has the DNA TGTGCCAGCAGCCCCGGGACAGGGAAGCGGGAGACCCAGTACTTC. Protein product: CASSPGTGKRETQYF.

This clone has more than one count but fewer than ten. The chain carries TRBV5-5 and TRBJ1-2, with 9 bases aligning to TRBD1. From germline, CDR1 is SGHKS and CDR2 YYEKEE (reference sequence). This CDR3 comprises 15 residues. V lost 4 bases, J lost 6 bases, and 10 bases stayed unmatched. CDR3 coding DNA: TGTGCCAGCAGCGTAAATCCGGGACAGGGAAATGGCTACACCTTC. Residues: CASSVNPGQGNGYTF. The whole variable domain, filled in from reference TRBV5-5 and TRBJ1-2, reads DAGVTQSPTHLIKTRGQQVTLRCSPISGHKSVSWYQQVLGQGPQFIFQYYEKEERGRGNFPDRFSARQFPNYSSELNVNALLLGDSALYLCASSVNPGQGNGYTFGSGTRLTVV.

The gene calls are TRBV4-3 and TRBJ1-2; TRBD1 aligns across 10 bases. Germline CDR1 is LGHNA and CDR2 is YSLEER. V gave up 5 bases and J gave up 3 bases; unmatched junction bases: 6. This CDR3 contains 15 residues. DNA for the CDR3: TGCGCCAGCAGCTACTCCGGGACAGGGGACTATGGCTACACCTTC. Translating it yields CASSYSGTGDYGYTF.

This clone was counted only a few times. The chain is built from TRBV5-1 and TRBJ2-5; D is perhaps TRBD1 (6 bases). Trimming cost V 3 bases and J 3 bases, with 18 bases left between them. Germline V gene sequence: CDR1 SGHRS, CDR2 YFSETQ. The CDR3 extends over 16 amino acids. Here the CDR3 reads CASSSTAGVGEETQYF. The CDR3 DNA is TGCGCCAGCAGCTCTACCGCAGGGGTGGGGGAAGAGACCCAGTACTTC.

The chain couples TRBV6-5 to TRBJ2-2; D is perhaps TRBD2 (5 bases). Germline V gene lookup returns CDR1 MNHEY and CDR2 SVGAGI. V lost 7 bases and J lost 5, with 14 bases in between. This CDR3 region has 14 residues. As DNA, the CDR3 is TGTGCCAGCACTGGGAGAGGACGAACCGGGGAGCTGTTTTTT. Protein sequence: CASTGRGRTGELFF.

The rearrangement links TRBV19 to TRBJ2-1; 8 positions agree with TRBD1. Trimming cost V 2 bases and J 7 bases; bases outside gene matches: 10. Germline loops: CDR1 LNHDA, CDR2 SQIVND (reference sequence). The CDR3 is 16 amino acids. The CDR3 spells CASSIIGTGKGNEQFF. The CDR3 DNA is TGTGCCAGTAGTATAATTGGGACAGGCAAGGGGAATGAGCAGTTCTTC. Full variable domain (outside the CDR3, taken from reference TRBV19 and TRBJ2-1): DGGITQSPKYLFRKEGQNVTLSCEQNLNHDAMYWYRQDPGQGLRLIYYSQIVNDFQKGDIAEGYSVSREKKESFPLTVTSAQKNPTAFYLCASSIIGTGKGNEQFFGPGTRLTVL.

This rearrangement joins TRBV5-1 to TRBJ1-2, with D possibly matching TRBD1 (6 bases). CDR1 is SGHRS, CDR2 YFSETQ, per germline. The ends were cut back, 4 bases at V and 1 base at J, with 14 bases in the middle. The CDR3 runs 15 residues. CDR3 residues: CASSPPEGGNYGYTF. CDR3 coding DNA: TGCGCCAGCAGCCCTCCGGAAGGGGGTAACTATGGCTACACCTTC.

This sequence joins TRBV6-5 and TRBJ1-2; 8 nucleotides match TRBD1. The ends lost 6 bases at V and 4 bases at J; junction bases unmatched: 10. This CDR3 is built from 15 residues. CDR1 is MNHEY and CDR2 is SVGAGI in the germline V gene. The CDR3 is CASRAGTGEVYGYTF. The CDR3 nucleotides are TGTGCCAGCAGGGCTGGGACAGGAGAGGTCTATGGCTACACCTTC.